The 24 T cell receptor beta chains presented below share a single source sample, sequenced in a study of T cell responses to AZD1222 COVID-19 vaccine. Profiled with immunoSEQ multiplex PCR; TCRdb holds only in-frame clones, not every one. Of 100,000 to 150,000 clones in the sample, 90% were seen once. The sample was peripheral blood, taken on day 0 of MenACWY control vaccination. All receptors come from an adult in good health.

The rearrangement uses TRBV15 and TRBJ1-5; D is possibly TRBD1 (5 bases). Trimming cost V 0 bases and J 6 bases, with 12 bases left between them. CDR3 length equals 15 residues. Germline CDR1 reads LNHNV; CDR2 reads YYDKDF (reference sequence). Written as DNA, the CDR3 is TGTGCCACCAGCAGAGATGTGGAGGGGAGTCAGCCCCAGCATTTT. Translated: CATSRDVEGSQPQHF.

The V gene is TRBV19, the J gene TRBJ2-5; TRBD2 matches 10 bases. V was clipped by 4 bases and J by 5 bases; unmatched bases: 4. From germline, CDR1 is LNHDA and CDR2 SQIVND (reference sequence). The length of the CDR3 is 14 residues. In DNA form, the CDR3 reads TGTGCCAGTAGTAAGCGGGAGGGGGCGGAGACCCAGTACTTC. Translating gives CASSKREGAETQYF.

This chain links TRBV4-3 with TRBJ2-3, with D possibly being TRBD2 (5 bases). The CDR3 runs to 15 residues. Trimming left V 0 bases short and J 0 bases short, with 7 bases between. Per the germline V gene, CDR1 is LGHNA and CDR2 is YSLEER. The CDR3 DNA follows: TGCGCCAGCAGCCAAGATACGGGGAGCACAGATACGCAGTATTTT. It specifies CASSQDTGSTDTQYF.

V and J are TRBV5-1 and TRBJ1-6; D not resolved. The germline V gene encodes CDR1 SGHRS and CDR2 YFSETQ. CDR3 length equals 13 residues. Trimming shortened V by 0 bases and J by 12 bases, and 10 bases separated the two germline ends. CDR3 sequence: CASSLELGGPLHF. CDR3 DNA: TGCGCCAGCAGCTTGGAGCTGGGAGGACCCCTCCACTTT.

Only a few counts were recorded for this clone. The V gene is TRBV18, the J gene TRBJ1-5; D call uncertain. V was shortened by 2 bases and J by 1 base, with 9 bases between the two germline ends. The germline gives CDR1 KGHSH, CDR2 LQKENI. The CDR3 has 15 residues. The CDR3 is CASSPSGSSNQPQHF. Written as DNA, the CDR3 is TGTGCCAGCTCACCATCAGGTAGCAGCAATCAGCCCCAGCATTTT.

The chain uses TRBV2 and TRBJ2-7; 9 positions agree with TRBD2. The germline gives CDR1 SNHLY, CDR2 FYNNEI. This CDR3 has 16 residues. J was trimmed by 5 bases and V by 3 bases; bases with no gene match: 11. Here the CDR3 reads CASSEQPGLATHEQYF. The CDR3 DNA is TGTGCCAGCAGTGAGCAACCGGGACTAGCTACCCACGAGCAGTACTTC.

CDR3 sequence (DNA): TGTGCCAGCACCTGGACCGCCGGGACGGGGAATGAAAAACTGTTTTTT. Protein: CASTWTAGTGNEKLFF. The chain recombines TRBV2 with TRBJ1-4; weak D call: TRBD1 (5 bases). The CDR3 is made up of 16 amino acids. The germline V gene has CDR1 SNHLY and CDR2 FYNNEI. Trimming stripped 7 bases from V and 5 bases from J, with 20 bases between.

This chain joins TRBV6-4 and TRBJ2-1, with a weak D call TRBD2 (5 bases). In germline, CDR1 is MRHNA, CDR2 SNTAGT. The CDR3 runs to 13 residues. The V end lost 6 bases, the J end lost 4 bases, and 10 bases lay between the germline ends. CDR3: CASSRTLYNEQFF. The CDR3 bases are TGTGCCAGCAGCAGGACTCTATACAATGAGCAGTTCTTC.

V is TRBV19 and J is TRBJ1-4; a possible D gene is TRBD1 (5 bases). With 5 bases removed from V and 6 bases from J, the gap between germline ends came to 16 bases. Germline CDR1 reads LNHDA; CDR2 reads SQIVND (reference sequence). The CDR3 has 15 amino acids. The CDR3 sequence: CASSGFVLGDEKLFF. The CDR3 DNA sequence: TGTGCCAGTAGTGGGTTTGTCTTAGGGGATGAAAAACTGTTTTTT.

The chain links TRBV5-6 to TRBJ1-2; D uncertain. The ends were cut back, 0 bases at V and 2 bases at J, with 8 bases in the middle. Per the germline V gene, CDR1 is SGHDT and CDR2 is YYEEEE. This CDR3 comprises 14 residues. CDR3 DNA sequence: TGTGCCAGCAGCTTGGGGACGAAAAACTATGGCTACACCTTC. This codes for CASSLGTKNYGYTF.

The chain is built from TRBV5-1 and TRBJ2-2; the D gene is possibly TRBD1 (5 bases). The CDR3 has 14 amino acids. Germline V gene sequence: CDR1 SGHRS, CDR2 YFSETQ. The ends were cut back, 1 base at V and 6 bases at J, with 10 bases in the middle. CDR3 loop: CASSLIQGAGELFF. In nucleotides, the CDR3 is TGCGCCAGCAGCTTGATCCAGGGTGCCGGGGAGCTGTTTTTT.

This clone was observed a single time. The chain employs TRBV6-5 and TRBJ2-2, with 9 bases that match TRBD1. The CDR3 has 15 residues. The germline V gene has CDR1 MNHEY and CDR2 SVGAGI. The trim removed 6 bases at V and 3 bases at J, leaving 5 bases unmatched. CDR3 coding DNA: TGTGCCAGCAGAACGGACAGGGGTTACACCGGGGAGCTGTTTTTT. This sequence encodes CASRTDRGYTGELFF.

This sequence joins TRBV29-1 and TRBJ1-1, with D possibly being TRBD1 (6 bases). V was trimmed by 6 bases and J by 0 bases, leaving 14 bases between them. The CDR3 is 14 amino acids. Germline assignment: CDR1 SQVTM and CDR2 ANQGSEA. The CDR3 region has the DNA TGCAGCGTCCGAACGGACAGACTGAACACTGAAGCTTTCTTT. It specifies CSVRTDRLNTEAFF.

This chain links TRBV19 with TRBJ1-5; D unclear. Trimming shortened V by 5 bases and J by 7 bases, and 12 bases separated the two germline ends. The CDR3 consists of 13 residues. Germline V gives CDR1 LNHDA, CDR2 SQIVND (reference sequence). CDR3: CASSLQQSQPQHF. CDR3 sequence (DNA): TGTGCCAGTAGTCTTCAGCAAAGCCAGCCCCAGCATTTT.

V gene TRBV28 combines with J gene TRBJ1-2; D possibly corresponds to TRBD1 (6 bases). Germline V gene lookup returns CDR1 MDHEN and CDR2 SYDVKM. The V end was cut by 6 bases, the J end by 5 bases, with 19 bases between. The CDR3 runs to 15 residues. The CDR3 region has the DNA TGTGCCAGCAGCGAAGAGTCCGCGGGGGCTTATGGCTACACCTTC. It specifies CASSEESAGAYGYTF.

The chain carries TRBV28 and TRBJ1-1; D is uncertain. The CDR3 has 17 residues. V was cut by 4 bases and J by 6 bases, with 24 bases left in between. Per germline, CDR1 MDHEN and CDR2 SYDVKM. For the CDR3, the DNA is TGTGCCAGCAGTTCCCCCGATCCAGTTCACCGACGACCTGAAGCTTTCTTT. Protein sequence: CASSSPDPVHRRPEAFF.

The chain has TRBV19 and TRBJ2-1; 12 positions match TRBD2. The CDR3 loop spans 15 amino acids. Per the germline V gene, CDR1 is LNHDA and CDR2 is SQIVND (reference sequence). The junction had 8 bases not matched to a gene; V was cut back by 4 bases and J by 10 bases. The CDR3 sequence: CASSKPSGGALEQFF. CDR3 coding DNA: TGTGCCAGTAGTAAACCTAGCGGGGGGGCCCTGGAGCAGTTCTTC.

The V call is TRBV10-3, the J call TRBJ2-7; D may be TRBD1 or TRBD2 (5 bases each). CDR3 length: 12 residues. CDR1 is ENHRY, CDR2 SYGVKD, per germline. V lost 11 bases and J 0 bases, leaving 11 bases between the germline ends. The CDR3 reads CASGRSSYEQYF. In DNA form, the CDR3 reads TGTGCCTCGGGACGGAGCTCCTACGAGCAGTACTTC.

The chain carries TRBV13 and TRBJ2-5; D may be TRBD2 (5 bases). The V end was cut by 5 bases, the J end by 4 bases, with 14 bases between. The CDR3 covers 14 residues. CDR1 and CDR2 from the germline V gene are PRHDT and FYEKMQ (reference sequence). CDR3 nucleotide sequence: TGTGCCAGCAGCCGTACTAGACAAATAGAGACCCAGTACTTC. Translation gives CASSRTRQIETQYF.

This clone was seen only once. The chain joins TRBV4-1 to TRBJ1-6; D possibly corresponds to TRBD1 (6 bases). The CDR3 totals 17 residues. V shed 2 bases and J shed 1 base, with 12 bases lying between them. Germline V gene data show CDR1 as MGHRA and CDR2 as YSYEKL. CDR3 region: CASSQSAGASYNSPLHF. The CDR3, as DNA: TGCGCCAGCAGCCAAAGCGCGGGGGCTTCCTATAATTCACCCCTCCACTTT.

There are a few counts of this clone. This chain links TRBV6-5 with TRBJ2-2; no clear D. This CDR3 contains 14 residues. The V end was cut by 6 bases, the J end by 5 bases, with 13 bases between. Germline values: CDR1 MNHEY, CDR2 SVGAGI. CDR3 sequence (DNA): TGTGCCAGCAGGCCCCGGGCCGAAACCGGGGAGCTGTTTTTT. Its protein is CASRPRAETGELFF.

This clone showed up just once. The J gene is TRBJ2-2, the V gene TRBV18; D call uncertain. From germline, CDR1 is KGHSH and CDR2 LQKENI. Trimming took off 2 bases at V and 6 bases at J, with 10 bases between the two ends. This CDR3 is built from 14 residues. The CDR3 spells CASSPGISSGELFF. The CDR3 DNA follows: TGTGCCAGCTCACCAGGGATTTCTTCCGGGGAGCTGTTTTTT.

This rearrangement joins TRBV28 to TRBJ2-5, with D unresolved. This CDR3 contains 15 residues. Germline V gene data show CDR1 as MDHEN and CDR2 as SYDVKM. V lost 4 bases to trimming and J lost 2 bases, with 14 bases between them. The CDR3 region has the DNA TGTGCCAGCAGTTACGAGAGACACGCTCAAGAGACCCAGTACTTC. Translated, it gives CASSYERHAQETQYF.

The count of this clone is one. CDR3 amino acids: CASSFTIYPQDTQYF. For the CDR3, the DNA is TGTGCCAGCAGTTTCACCATATACCCACAGGATACGCAGTATTTT. The chain has TRBV27 and TRBJ2-3; no clear D. The CDR3 is 15 residues long. V lost 3 bases to trimming and J lost 6 bases, with 16 bases between them. Germline CDR1 MNHEY, CDR2 SMNVEV (reference sequence).